This T cell receptor (beta chain) was captured in a study of shared clonotypes between healthy human individuals. Worth noting for this clone: Its antigen is undetermined.

V lost 2 bases to trimming and J lost 5 bases; unmatched junction nucleotides: 7. The CDR3 runs to 16 residues. In germline, CDR1 is SGHDT, CDR2 YYEEEE. Profiled with immunoSEQ multiplex PCR; TCRdb holds only in-frame clones, not every one. The profile covers roughly 1.5 million clones, with nearly 99% appearing a single time and around 0.45% taken by the ten largest. Study conclusions and caveats: Non-shared clonotypes were found to have lower generation probabilities than the clonotypes that were shared by all four of the sorted-subset donors.

The sequenced material came from naive CD4+ T cells sorted from blood. Subset defined: CD45RA+ positively selected. The V call is TRBV5-6, the J call TRBJ2-4, with 10 bases that match TRBD2. This sequence originates from a young man in good health. In nucleotides, the CDR3 is TGTGCCAGCAGCTTAAGGTCTAGCGGGAGCGAAAACATTCAGTACTTC. Translated, it gives CASSLRSSGSENIQYF.